This is a list of T cell receptor beta chains from one sample in a study of identifying expanded T cells in peripheral blood. Sequencing used immunoSEQ multiplex PCR; TCRdb keeps in-frame clones, though not all of them. The table includes 75,000 to 100,000 clones, 89% detected once. The sequenced sample consisted of blood. The receptors derive from a person aged 18 to 70 in good health. Each CDR3 is given with its conserved first and last residue. The D gene is left open where the match is weak. Clone size is shown for a subset of rows, as once, few, many or a class of expanded clone.

TRBD1,TRBJ2-7,TRBV2,-,TGTGCCAGCAGTATAAGACAGGGCTTAGGCTACGAGCAGTACTTC,CASSIRQGLGYEQYF
-,TRBJ1-6,TRBV6-1,-,TGTGCCAGCAGTGAAACGCTGATCCTGGGGTATAATTCACCCCTCCACTTT,CASSETLILGYNSPLHF
-,TRBJ2-3,TRBV7-2,-,TGTGCCAGCAGCCGAAGACTATCTGACACAGATACGCAGTATTTT,CASSRRLSDTDTQYF
TRBD1,TRBJ2-7,TRBV27,-,TGTGCCAGCAGTTTAGATTACAGGGGGCTCTACGAGCAGTACTTC,CASSLDYRGLYEQYF
-,TRBJ1-3,TRBV9,-,TGTGCCAGCACGGGGGATTCTGGAAACACCATATATTTT,CASTGDSGNTIYF
TRBD1,TRBJ2-1,TRBV4-1,few,TGCGCCAGCAGCCATAAACCCCCTGTTTCAGGGGGCTCCTACAATGAGCAGTTCTTC,CASSHKPPVSGGSYNEQFF
-,TRBJ2-2,TRBV7-8,-,TGTGCCAGCAGCTCTATAGCGACTAGTTTTAACGGGGAGCTGTTTTTT,CASSSIATSFNGELFF
-,TRBJ1-2,TRBV30,-,TGTGCCTGGAGGGGGTTTGGCTATGGCTACACCTTC,CAWRGFGYGYTF
-,TRBJ2-3,TRBV7-2,-,TGTGCCAGCAGCTTAAGGTCAGGAGGGTGGACGACAGATACGCAGTATTTT,CASSLRSGGWTTDTQYF
TRBD1,TRBJ1-2,TRBV25-1,-,TGTGCCAGCAGTCCCCACGTCCAGGGGGCACGCTATGGCTACACCTTC,CASSPHVQGARYGYTF
-,TRBJ1-2,TRBV6-1,-,TGTGCCAGCAGTGAGTTTGTCAGCTCCCAATATGGCTACACCTTC,CASSEFVSSQYGYTF
-,TRBJ2-7,TRBV6-4,once,TGTGCCAGCAGTGACCACGGGAGCAGGTCCTACGAGCAGTACTTC,CASSDHGSRSYEQYF
-,TRBJ2-7,TRBV7-2,-,TGTGCCAGCAGTTTTGGCACCTTCGAGCAGTACTTC,CASSFGTFEQYF
TRBD2,TRBJ2-7,TRBV7-8,-,TGTGCCAGCAGCTTATCGTTTAGCGGGGAATTCTACGAGCAGTACTTC,CASSLSFSGEFYEQYF
-,TRBJ2-3,TRBV5-4,-,TGTGCCAGCAGCCTACGGGTCGAAGATACGCAGTATTTT,CASSLRVEDTQYF
TRBD1,TRBJ1-6,TRBV5-4,-,TGTGCCAGCAGTCCGGACAGGGTCGGGAATTCACCCCTCCACTTT,CASSPDRVGNSPLHF
-,TRBJ2-5,TRBV19,-,TGTGCCAGTAGTCAAAGGGGGATGGAGACCCAGTACTTC,CASSQRGMETQYF
-,TRBJ2-2,TRBV27,-,TGTGCCAGCACCCTAACCCCCCGGGCCGGGGAGCTGTTTTTT,CASTLTPRAGELFF
TRBD1,TRBJ2-2,TRBV28,-,TGTGCCAGCAGTTTAAGGAGGGACAGGGACTTGGACGGGGAGCTGTTTTTT,CASSLRRDRDLDGELFF
-,TRBJ2-5,TRBV7-9,-,TGTGCCAGCAGCTTTTCTAGCGCCGAGACCCAGTACTTC,CASSFSSAETQYF
-,TRBJ2-7,TRBV19,once,TGTGCCAGTAGTATAGGTTATGGCCTCTCCTACGAGCAGTACTTC,CASSIGYGLSYEQYF
-,TRBJ2-3,TRBV5-1,once,TGCGCCAGCAGCTTGCAGGGCGGGGCCCGCACAGATACGCAGTATTTT,CASSLQGGARTDTQYF
-,TRBJ1-5,TRBV28,-,TGTGCCAGCAGTTTACTGGGTCAGCCCCAGCATTTT,CASSLLGQPQHF
-,TRBJ2-3,TRBV10-3,-,TGTGCCATCACCTCGGCCCAGGCAGATACGCAGTATTTT,CAITSAQADTQYF
TRBD1,TRBJ1-1,TRBV2,-,TGTGCCAGCAGCTGGACAGGGGAAACTGAAGCTTTCTTT,CASSWTGETEAFF
-,TRBJ1-5,TRBV19,-,TGTGCCAGTAGTATAGAACGGGGATGGAAGAATCAGCCCCAGCATTTT,CASSIERGWKNQPQHF
TRBD1,TRBJ1-2,TRBV6-6,-,TGTGCCAGCGGGTCAGGGGGTGCATTACTGAGAGGCTACACCTTC,CASGSGGALLRGYTF
-,TRBJ1-2,TRBV6-1,-,TGTGCCAGCAGTGAAAACATCCTCGGAAACAGCCCCTATGGCTACACCTTC,CASSENILGNSPYGYTF
TRBD2,TRBJ2-3,TRBV5-1,-,TGCGCCAGCAGCGGTCTAGCGGGAATCCCAGATACGCAGTATTTT,CASSGLAGIPDTQYF
TRBD1,TRBJ1-5,TRBV30,-,TGTGCCTGGAGTGTAGGGACAGGGTCGAGGCCCCAGCATTTT,CAWSVGTGSRPQHF
-,TRBJ2-1,TRBV5-8,few,TGTGCCAGCAGCTTGCCCAGGGGATCCTACAATGAGCAGTTCTTC,CASSLPRGSYNEQFF
-,TRBJ1-4,TRBV6-6,-,TGTGCCAGCCGGAACGGGGGAAAACTGTTTTTT,CASRNGGKLFF
-,TRBJ2-5,TRBV9,-,TGTGCCAGCAGCCCGGGGGACCACCAAGAGACCCAGTACTTC,CASSPGDHQETQYF
-,TRBJ2-3,TRBV7-6,-,TGTGCCAGCAGCTTACTGGCGGGGGCAAGCACAGATACGCAGTATTTT,CASSLLAGASTDTQYF
-,TRBJ1-2,TRBV6-5,-,TGTGCCAGCAGTTCGGCACAGCGAACCGGCTTTGGCTACACCTTC,CASSSAQRTGFGYTF
-,TRBJ1-1,TRBV19,-,TGTGCCAGTAAGGGAAGGGGAACTGAAGCTTTCTTT,CASKGRGTEAFF
-,TRBJ2-3,TRBV11-2,once,TGTGCCAGCAGCCACGGAGGGAAGCGGGCCACAGATACGCAGTATTTT,CASSHGGKRATDTQYF
-,TRBJ1-4,TRBV2,-,TGTGCCAGCAGTGAAGAACAGGTTTATGAAAAACTGTTTTTT,CASSEEQVYEKLFF
TRBD1,TRBJ2-1,TRBV5-4,-,TGTGCCAGCAGCCCAGGGGGCGGCTCCTACAATGAGCAGTTCTTC,CASSPGGGSYNEQFF
TRBD1,TRBJ2-5,TRBV5-4,-,TGTGCCAGCAGCGCCGACAGGGGGCAAGAGACCCAGTACTTC,CASSADRGQETQYF
-,TRBJ1-1,TRBV27,-,TGTGCCAGCAGTCCTCATCCCGGGACTGAAGCTTTCTTT,CASSPHPGTEAFF
TRBD2,TRBJ2-1,TRBV29-1,-,TGCAGCGTAACGGGCGGGGGATACAATGAGCAGTTCTTC,CSVTGGGYNEQFF